This passage covers 11 T cell receptor beta chains from one sample sequenced in a study of molecular identifiers for immune sequencing clone quantification. TCRdb itself ran the PCR reads through MiXCR, one entry per CDR3 protein. Among about half a million distinct CDR3 sequences listed, about 22% were seen once. What was sequenced was naive CD8+ T cells from blood, with Jurkat cell RNA spiked in. Specified subset: FACS-sorted CD8+CD4-CCR7+CD45RA+ naive T cells. The receptors originated from a human donor in good health. Some libraries in this study had Jurkat cell RNA spiked in.

This chain uses TRBV5-4 with TRBJ1-1, with TRBD1 matching 7 bases. V was clipped by 3 bases and J by 3 bases; unmatched bases: 11. The V gene's germline CDR1 is SGHNT and CDR2 YYREEE (reference sequence). CDR3 length equals 16 residues. DNA for the CDR3: TGTGCCAGCAGCTCCCGACAGGGCTATGTGGACACTGAAGCTTTCTTT. It yields the protein CASSSRQGYVDTEAFF.

V is TRBV4-2 and J is TRBJ2-7; D possibly uses TRBD1 or TRBD2 (5 bases each). Between the trimmed V and J ends, which lost 2 bases and 6 bases, there was a span of 17 bases. Germline assignment: CDR1 LGHNA and CDR2 YNFKEQ. This CDR3 is 15 amino acids long. Here the CDR3 reads CASSQFGADGPEQYF. The CDR3 region has the DNA TGTGCCAGCAGCCAATTCGGGGCAGACGGACCCGAGCAGTACTTC.

This clonotype was counted only a few times. This sequence joins TRBV19 and TRBJ2-1, with a possible D match to TRBD1 (5 bases). V shed 1 base and J shed 0 bases, with 13 bases lying between them. Germline CDR1 is LNHDA and CDR2 is SQIVND (reference sequence). The CDR3 totals 17 residues. DNA for the CDR3: TGTGCCAGTAGTATAGGTCTAGGGGTTAGCTCCTACAATGAGCAGTTCTTC. It translates to CASSIGLGVSSYNEQFF.

This clonotype showed up many times. The chain employs TRBV4-1 and TRBJ1-4, with 9 bases that match TRBD1. Germline values: CDR1 MGHRA, CDR2 YSYEKL. J lost 7 bases, V lost 5 bases, and 8 bases had no gene match. The CDR3 loop spans 15 amino acids. CDR3 amino acids: CASSSPTGGTEKLFF. CDR3 DNA: TGCGCCAGCAGCTCCCCGACAGGGGGTACTGAAAAACTGTTTTTT.

This clonotype has only a few counts. The rearrangement uses TRBV4-3 and TRBJ2-1, with D unresolved. CDR1 is LGHNA, CDR2 YSLEER, per germline. V lost 0 bases to trimming and J lost 6 bases, with 12 bases between them. CDR3 length: 15 residues. CDR3 region: CASSQEIGVSNEQFF. Here the CDR3 DNA reads TGCGCCAGCAGCCAAGAGATAGGCGTAAGCAATGAGCAGTTCTTC.

This clonotype has only a few counts. The chain has TRBV28 and TRBJ2-7; 7 bases fit TRBD2. This CDR3 contains 13 residues. Per the germline V gene, CDR1 is MDHEN and CDR2 is SYDVKM. V lost 8 bases, J lost 9 bases, and 13 bases stayed unmatched. The CDR3: CASQREGRLWQYF. CDR3 nucleotides: TGTGCCAGCCAAAGGGAGGGTCGGCTCTGGCAGTACTTC.

This clonotype was found many times. The chain uses TRBV5-6 and TRBJ2-3, with a weak D call TRBD2 (6 bases). Germline V gene lookup returns CDR1 SGHDT and CDR2 YYEEEE. Trimming cost V 3 bases and J 5 bases, with 10 bases left between them. The CDR3 loop spans 13 amino acids. The CDR3 region has the DNA TGTGCCAGCAGCTGGGAGGTGGGAGATACGCAGTATTTT. Translating it yields CASSWEVGDTQYF.

J is TRBJ1-6 and V is TRBV9; D is ambiguous. This CDR3 spans 14 amino acids. The V end was cut by 0 bases, the J end by 9 bases, with 10 bases between. CDR1 and CDR2 (germline): SGDLS, YYNGEE. CDR3 sequence reads: CASSVGDAGSPLHF. DNA for the CDR3: TGTGCCAGCAGCGTAGGGGATGCCGGTTCACCCCTCCACTTT.

This clonotype was observed at least ten times. The rearrangement joins TRBV5-4 to TRBJ2-7; D possibly corresponds to TRBD1 (6 bases). The CDR3 extends over 14 amino acids. V was cut by 1 base and J by 5 bases, with 13 bases left in between. Germline V gives CDR1 SGHNT, CDR2 YYREEE (reference sequence). The DNA for the CDR3 is TGTGCCAGCAGCTTGTCTACAGGGCGCCACGAGCAGTACTTC. Residues: CASSLSTGRHEQYF.

The table lists this clonotype with many counts. The chain couples TRBV15 to TRBJ2-3, with a possible D match to TRBD1 (6 bases). CDR1 and CDR2 from the germline V gene are LNHNV and YYDKDF (reference sequence). The CDR3 loop spans 16 amino acids. Trimming stripped 0 bases from V and 6 bases from J, with 16 bases between. Here the CDR3 DNA reads TGTGCCACCAGCAGAGAACAGGGAAAAACCGCCGATACGCAGTATTTT. Translation: CATSREQGKTADTQYF.

This sequence joins TRBV28 and TRBJ2-7, with 7 bases aligning to TRBD2. This CDR3 has 14 residues. Germline CDR1 is MDHEN and CDR2 is SYDVKM. The V segment lost 5 bases and the J segment 3 bases; nucleotides outside the gene matches: 7. The CDR3 DNA follows: TGTGCCAGCAGTAACTCCGGGACTAACTACGAGCAGTACTTC. Translating gives CASSNSGTNYEQYF.